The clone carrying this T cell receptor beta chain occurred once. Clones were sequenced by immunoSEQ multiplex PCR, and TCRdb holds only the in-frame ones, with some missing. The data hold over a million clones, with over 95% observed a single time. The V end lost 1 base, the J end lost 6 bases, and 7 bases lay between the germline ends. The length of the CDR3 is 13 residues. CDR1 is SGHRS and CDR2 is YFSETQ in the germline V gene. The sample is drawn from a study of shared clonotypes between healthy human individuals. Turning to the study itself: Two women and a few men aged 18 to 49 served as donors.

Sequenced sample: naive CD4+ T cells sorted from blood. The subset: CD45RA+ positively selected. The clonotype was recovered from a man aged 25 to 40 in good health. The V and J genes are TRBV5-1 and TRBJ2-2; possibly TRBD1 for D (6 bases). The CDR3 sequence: CASSLRGSGELFF. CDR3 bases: TGCGCCAGCAGCTTGAGGGGGTCCGGGGAGCTGTTTTTT.